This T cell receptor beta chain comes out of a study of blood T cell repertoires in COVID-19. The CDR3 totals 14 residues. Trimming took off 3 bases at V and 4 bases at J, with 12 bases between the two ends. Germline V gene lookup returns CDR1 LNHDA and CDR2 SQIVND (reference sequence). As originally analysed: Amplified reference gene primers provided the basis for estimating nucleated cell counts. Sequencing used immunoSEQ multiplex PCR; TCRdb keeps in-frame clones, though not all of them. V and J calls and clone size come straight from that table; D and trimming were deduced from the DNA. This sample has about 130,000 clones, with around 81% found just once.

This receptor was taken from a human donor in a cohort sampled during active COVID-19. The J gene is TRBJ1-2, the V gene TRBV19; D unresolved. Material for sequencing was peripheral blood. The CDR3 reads CASSMFQALYGYTF. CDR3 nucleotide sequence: TGTGCCAGTAGTATGTTCCAGGCCCTCTATGGCTACACCTTC.